The clone carrying this T cell receptor beta chain was counted many times. Its specificity is unknown. This specimen belongs to a study of identical twins. The study, taken as a whole, reports: Insertions were reduced in abundant cord blood beta clonotypes but not in memory repertoires.

The CDR3 loop spans 15 amino acids. Trimming pared 3 bases from V and 0 bases from J, leaving 11 bases between. TCRdb re-derived calls from the 5' RACE reads in MiXCR, one entry per CDR3 protein. The table records 450,000 to 500,000 distinct CDR3 sequences, approximately 14% of them present only once. These same data were also listed under a study on yellow fever vaccine responses in identical twins.

The clonotype was recovered from a woman aged 18-29 years in good health. Sequencing was done on a sample of CD4+ T cells sorted from blood. The chain uses TRBV12-3 or TRBV12-4 and TRBJ1-1; D call uncertain. CDR3 nucleotides: TGTGCCAGCAGTTTCACTGGACGGTTGAACACTGAAGCTTTCTTT. Translation gives CASSFTGRLNTEAFF.